This TCR beta chain was captured by sequencing in a study of T cells in Graves' hyperthyroidism and ophthalmopathy. Study-wide points: A model using 13 V-J features told ophthalmopathy apart from stable hyperthyroidism. The majority of expanded thyroid clonotypes above 0.001 also appeared in blood.

This clonotype was observed at least ten times. Its antigen is undetermined. From RNA transcripts, TCR beta CDR3 regions were amplified. The study used the HTBI primer set for a first-round RT-PCR of the TCR CDR3. Using its own MiXCR run on the multiplex PCR reads, TCRdb lists one record per CDR3 protein. The sample records 480,000 or so distinct CDR3 sequences, 40% to 55% being singletons. From germline, CDR1 is LNHDA and CDR2 SQIVND (reference sequence). CDR3 length: 15 amino acids. The V and J ends lost 4 bases and 5 bases, in that order; junction bases with no gene match: 8. The receptor was isolated from an adult woman with Graves' disease, either hyperthyroidism or ophthalmopathy (not recorded which). This chain joins TRBV19 and TRBJ1-2; TRBD1 agrees at 9 bases. What was sequenced was peripheral blood or thyroid tissue (not recorded which). CDR3 nucleotides: TGTGCCAGTAGTAGATCGACAGGGGGAAGATATGGCTACACCTTC. Its translation is CASSRSTGGRYGYTF.